Listed here is a single T cell receptor beta chain. Antigen specificity is unknown. TCRdb independently ran MiXCR on the 5' RACE reads; one entry per CDR3 protein. Here the sample spans about 320,000 distinct CDR3 sequences, 14% being singletons. This specimen belongs to a study of T-cell memory formation after mild COVID-19. Study summary: There were largely donor-specific TCR clusters. Findings and caveats of the study: Among contracting clones, CD4+ were mainly CM/EM and CD8+ enriched in EMRA. Detection of some responders pre-infection suggested pre-existing cross-reactive memory T cells participated.

This CDR3 has 13 residues. CDR1 SEHNR and CDR2 FQNEAQ come from the germline V gene (reference sequence). The V gene lost 1 base and the J gene lost 4 bases, with 7 bases spanning the gap. The V gene is TRBV7-9, the J gene TRBJ2-5; D remains unclear. Sequencing was carried out using PBMCs or a T cell subset sorted from them (not recorded which). The source of this sequence is a man between 18 and 29 years old who had mild COVID-19 (a few samples of this study predate the infection). Cell type and time point are not known. The CDR3 here is CASSLVGSETQYF. CDR3 DNA: TGTGCCAGCAGCTTAGTCGGTTCAGAGACCCAGTACTTC. The full variable domain, completed using reference TRBV7-9 and TRBJ2-5, is DTGVSQNPRHKITKRGQNVTFRCDPISEHNRLYWYRQTLGQGPEFLTYFQNEAQLEKSRLLSDRFSAERPKGSFSTLEIQRTEQGDSAMYLCASSLVGSETQYFGPGTRLLVL.